The 15 T cell receptor beta chains given below trace back to one sample, sequenced in a study of T cells after yellow fever vaccination. TCRdb re-called the 5' RACE reads through MiXCR, storing one row per CDR3 protein. This table has a few hundred thousand distinct CDR3 sequences, around 8.1% appearing once. The sequences come from PBMCs, collected around 45 days after the first yellow fever vaccination. All receptors come from a man aged 18 to 29 who received the YFV17D yellow fever vaccine.

V is TRBV7-9 and J is TRBJ2-3; no definite D call. CDR3 length equals 15 residues. V lost 8 bases and J 1 base, leaving 16 bases between the germline ends. The germline V gene has CDR1 SEHNR and CDR2 FQNEAQ (reference sequence). The CDR3 coding sequence is TGTGCCAGCCGTCCGCTGATCGCTGGCACAGATACGCAGTATTTT. Its protein product is CASRPLIAGTDTQYF. The full variable domain, its missing parts supplied by reference TRBV7-9 and TRBJ2-3, is DTGVSQNPRHKITKRGQNVTFRCDPISEHNRLYWYRQTLGQGPEFLTYFQNEAQLEKSRLLSDRFSAERPKGSFSTLEIQRTEQGDSAMYLCASRPLIAGTDTQYFGPGTRLTVL.

The sample holds a few counts of this clonotype. The chain is built from TRBV4-3 and TRBJ2-5; D is ambiguous. Between the trimmed V and J ends, which lost 0 bases and 5 bases, there was a span of 13 bases. The germline gives CDR1 LGHNA, CDR2 YSLEER. The CDR3 totals 15 residues. The DNA of the CDR3 is TGCGCCAGCAGCCAAGAGGTTGCCGGGTTGGAGACCCAGTACTTC. It encodes CASSQEVAGLETQYF.

This clonotype occurred a few times. The gene calls are TRBV7-2 and TRBJ1-4, with 10 bases matching TRBD1. In germline, CDR1 is SGHTA, CDR2 FQGNSA. The junction had 4 bases not matched to a gene; V was cut back by 5 bases and J by 7 bases. CDR3 length: 14 residues. CDR3 DNA sequence: TGTGCCAGCAGCCGGGACAGGGGTGGTGAAAAACTGTTTTTT. Its protein is CASSRDRGGEKLFF.

This sequence joins TRBV7-7 and TRBJ2-1, with 9 bases fitting TRBD1. The CDR3 has 16 residues. V shed 4 bases and J 6 bases; nucleotides not matched to a gene: 10. Germline V CDR1 and CDR2: SSHAT, FNYEAQ (reference sequence). The CDR3 loop is CASSSKDTGGPNEQFF. The DNA for the CDR3 is TGTGCCAGCAGCTCGAAGGATACAGGGGGCCCCAATGAGCAGTTCTTC.

The J gene is TRBJ2-1, the V gene TRBV5-1; 7 bases match TRBD1. The CDR3 consists of 17 residues. Germline CDR1 and CDR2: SGHRS and YFSETQ. V shed 0 bases, J shed 4 bases, and the junction held 10 bases outside the gene matches. DNA for the CDR3: TGCGCCAGCAGCTTGGGACAGGGAAGGTCCTTTTACAATGAGCAGTTCTTC. Its translation: CASSLGQGRSFYNEQFF.

The rearrangement joins TRBV5-1 to TRBJ1-1; D is perhaps TRBD1 (5 bases). The length of the CDR3 is 15 residues. V lost 0 bases to trimming and J lost 4 bases, with 13 bases between them. Germline V CDR1 and CDR2: SGHRS, YFSETQ. CDR3 sequence reads: CASSLAGTGTTEAFF. The CDR3 DNA is TGCGCCAGCAGCTTGGCCGGGACGGGGACCACTGAAGCTTTCTTT.

In this sample, this clonotype turned up a few times. J is TRBJ2-2 and V is TRBV30; D is unclear. This CDR3 is 13 amino acids long. V was trimmed by 0 bases and J by 4 bases, leaving 6 bases between them. Germline values: CDR1 GTSNPN, CDR2 SVGIG (reference sequence). The DNA for the CDR3 is TGTGCCTGGAGTGTTGGGCTCACCGGGGAGCTGTTTTTT. It codes for CAWSVGLTGELFF.

This clonotype was seen only a few times. V usage is TRBV12-3 or TRBV12-4 and J usage is TRBJ2-1; 11 positions match TRBD2. The CDR3 extends over 16 amino acids. J was trimmed by 8 bases and V by 3 bases; bases with no gene match: 9. The CDR3 loop is CASSFLYSGGADEQFF. CDR3 nucleotide sequence: TGTGCCAGCAGTTTTTTGTATAGCGGGGGGGCCGATGAGCAGTTCTTC.

J is TRBJ2-7 and V is TRBV5-5; no clear D. Per germline, CDR1 SGHKS and CDR2 YYEKEE (reference sequence). This CDR3 contains 15 residues. Trimming shortened V by 0 bases and J by 2 bases, and 12 bases separated the two germline ends. The CDR3 nucleotides read TGTGCCAGCAGCTTGGAGGCTTCGGTCCCCTACGAGCAGTACGTC. Residues: CASSLEASVPYEQYV.

This clonotype came up a few times. CDR3 DNA sequence: TGCAGTGCTAGATCAGGGGGTGGTCACTATGGCTACACCTTC. This codes for CSARSGGGHYGYTF. This rearrangement joins TRBV20-1 to TRBJ1-2; TRBD1 matches 7 bases. Trimming took 2 bases from V and 3 from J; bases not matched to a gene: 6. The CDR3 is 14 amino acids. The germline V gene has CDR1 DFQATT and CDR2 SNEGSKA (reference sequence).

The chain couples TRBV12-3 or TRBV12-4 to TRBJ2-4; TRBD1 might be the D (6 bases). The V gene lost 5 bases and the J gene lost 6 bases, with 17 bases spanning the gap. The CDR3 extends over 15 amino acids. The CDR3 coding sequence is TGTGCCAGCAGTGTCTCCTGGGGGCCCGGAAACATTCAGTACTTC. Residues: CASSVSWGPGNIQYF.

In its sample, this clonotype was seen many times. The rearrangement joins TRBV7-8 to TRBJ2-2; possibly TRBD1 for D (7 bases). The length of the CDR3 is 17 residues. V shed 5 bases and J shed 6 bases, with 22 bases lying between them. Germline lookup yields CDR1 SGHVS and CDR2 FQNEAQ. CDR3 loop: CASSNNDREVVAGELFF. In nucleotides, the CDR3 is TGTGCCAGCAGCAACAACGACAGGGAGGTAGTGGCCGGGGAGCTGTTTTTT.

The V gene is TRBV7-2, the J gene TRBJ2-5; TRBD1 or TRBD2 may be the D gene (5 bases each). This CDR3 has 14 amino acids. Trimming pared 4 bases from V and 3 bases from J, leaving 12 bases between. CDR1 and CDR2 from the germline V gene are SGHTA and FQGNSA. The CDR3 coding sequence is TGTGCCAGCAGCTCTTTCGGGACGGAAGAGACCCAGTACTTC. Its translation: CASSSFGTEETQYF.

The CDR3 nucleotides read TGCAGTGCTAGAGGGGGAGGCCGGCACGTGGAGGGGGAGCAGTTCTTC. It codes for CSARGGGRHVEGEQFF. The chain combines TRBV20-1 with TRBJ2-1, with D perhaps matching TRBD2 (6 bases). The V and J ends lost 1 base and 10 bases respectively, with 23 bases between them. Germline loops: CDR1 DFQATT, CDR2 SNEGSKA (reference sequence). The CDR3 extends over 16 amino acids.

In this sample, this clonotype turned up many times. One end of the junction fails to match germline, which may point to a read error. The V gene is TRBV20-1, the J gene TRBJ1-1; tentative D call: TRBD1 (5 bases). The CDR3 sequence is 12 residues long. Germline-derived CDR1 and CDR2 are DFQATT and SNEGSKA (reference sequence). The CDR3 sequence is CSARGGATEAFF. The CDR3 region has the DNA TGCAGTGCCAGAGGAGGGGCCACTGAAGCTTTCTTT.